The rows below give T cell receptor beta chains drawn from one sample of a study of T cell responses to AZD1222 COVID-19 vaccine. The assay was immunoSEQ multiplex PCR, and TCRdb's table has in-frame clones only and misses some. The sample includes about 42,000 clones, roughly 88% of them seen just once. Sequenced here: peripheral blood, sampled 28 days after the second AZD1222 dose. All receptors derive from an adult who received the AZD1222 COVID-19 vaccine. CDR3s include the opening cysteine and the closing phenylalanine or tryptophan. A D gene is named only where the DNA matches it firmly. The size entry is marked missing in some rows and otherwise reads once, few, many or a size class.

D gene: TRBD2
clone size: few
V gene: TRBV4-2
J gene: TRBJ2-1
CDR3 protein: CASSQRTSGAPTSYNEQFF
CDR3 DNA: TGTGCCAGCAGCCAACGGACTAGCGGAGCTCCCACTTCCTACAATGAGCAGTTCTTC

D gene: TRBD1
clone size: few
V gene: TRBV5-1
J gene: TRBJ1-1
CDR3 protein: CASSLQGLNEAFF
CDR3 DNA: TGCGCCAGCAGCTTACAGGGGTTGAATGAAGCTTTCTTT

D gene: -
clone size: -
V gene: TRBV27
J gene: TRBJ1-1
CDR3 protein: CASGLQGYTEAFF
CDR3 DNA: TGTGCCAGCGGGTTACAGGGATACACTGAAGCTTTCTTT

D gene: TRBD2
clone size: -
V gene: TRBV3-1/TRBV3-2
J gene: TRBJ2-2
CDR3 protein: CASFLGGSNGELFF
CDR3 DNA: TGTGCCAGCTTCCTGGGCGGGAGTAACGGGGAGCTGTTTTTT

D gene: TRBD2
clone size: -
V gene: TRBV7-2
J gene: TRBJ2-1
CDR3 protein: CASSLEPSGDYNEQFF
CDR3 DNA: TGTGCCAGCAGCTTAGAACCTAGCGGGGACTACAATGAGCAGTTCTTC

D gene: -
clone size: -
V gene: TRBV27
J gene: TRBJ2-7
CDR3 protein: CASSLYRGPYEQYF
CDR3 DNA: TGTGCCAGCAGTTTATATCGGGGCCCCTACGAGCAGTACTTC

D gene: -
clone size: -
V gene: TRBV29-1
J gene: TRBJ1-4
CDR3 protein: CSVAGRTNEKLFF
CDR3 DNA: TGCAGCGTTGCTGGGCGGACTAATGAAAAACTGTTTTTT

D gene: -
clone size: -
V gene: TRBV19
J gene: TRBJ2-1
CDR3 protein: CASSKDREPPNEQFF
CDR3 DNA: TGTGCCAGTAGTAAGGACAGAGAGCCTCCTAATGAGCAGTTCTTC

D gene: -
clone size: -
V gene: TRBV5-4
J gene: TRBJ1-1
CDR3 protein: CASSADITEAFF
CDR3 DNA: TGTGCCAGCAGCGCCGACATCACTGAAGCTTTCTTT

D gene: -
clone size: few
V gene: TRBV25-1
J gene: TRBJ2-2
CDR3 protein: CASFPGTKNTGELFF
CDR3 DNA: TGTGCCAGCTTCCCCGGGACCAAAAACACCGGGGAGCTGTTTTTT

D gene: TRBD2
clone size: -
V gene: TRBV11-1
J gene: TRBJ2-1
CDR3 protein: CASSSTSGADEQFF
CDR3 DNA: TGTGCCAGCAGCTCGACTAGCGGGGCCGATGAGCAGTTCTTC

D gene: -
clone size: -
V gene: TRBV10-3
J gene: TRBJ1-1
CDR3 protein: CAIRGGRWGTEAFF
CDR3 DNA: TGTGCCATCAGGGGGGGACGGTGGGGCACTGAAGCTTTCTTT

D gene: TRBD2
clone size: -
V gene: TRBV5-1
J gene: TRBJ2-3
CDR3 protein: CASSLEERGGNTQYF
CDR3 DNA: TGCGCCAGCAGCTTGGAGGAGCGGGGGGGAAATACGCAGTATTTT

D gene: -
clone size: -
V gene: TRBV3-1/TRBV3-2
J gene: TRBJ2-4
CDR3 protein: CASSFKNIQYF
CDR3 DNA: TGTGCCAGCAGCTTCAAAAACATTCAGTACTTC

D gene: TRBD1
clone size: -
V gene: TRBV3-1/TRBV3-2
J gene: TRBJ2-5
CDR3 protein: CASSQDLATGQETQYF
CDR3 DNA: TGTGCCAGCAGCCAAGATCTCGCGACAGGGCAAGAGACCCAGTACTTC

D gene: -
clone size: -
V gene: TRBV27
J gene: TRBJ2-7
CDR3 protein: CASSFGQSRNGQYF
CDR3 DNA: TGTGCCAGCAGTTTCGGACAGTCCCGAAACGGGCAGTACTTC

D gene: -
clone size: -
V gene: TRBV2
J gene: TRBJ2-7
CDR3 protein: CASTLEFSYEQYF
CDR3 DNA: TGTGCCAGCACATTGGAATTTTCCTACGAGCAGTACTTC

D gene: -
clone size: -
V gene: TRBV5-1
J gene: TRBJ2-7
CDR3 protein: CASSGQGGVFAYEQYF
CDR3 DNA: TGCGCCAGCAGCGGACAAGGGGGGGTCTTCGCGTACGAGCAGTACTTC

D gene: -
clone size: few
V gene: TRBV29-1
J gene: TRBJ1-2
CDR3 protein: CTTSRGYGYTF
CDR3 DNA: TGCACTACCAGTCGGGGCTATGGCTACACCTTC

D gene: TRBD1
clone size: -
V gene: TRBV7-9
J gene: TRBJ2-7
CDR3 protein: CASSLTGTGIYEQYF
CDR3 DNA: TGTGCCAGCAGCCTGACCGGGACAGGGATCTACGAGCAGTACTTC

D gene: TRBD1
clone size: -
V gene: TRBV9
J gene: TRBJ1-1
CDR3 protein: CASSPRTGVPEAFF
CDR3 DNA: TGTGCCAGCAGCCCCAGAACAGGGGTCCCTGAAGCTTTCTTT

D gene: -
clone size: -
V gene: TRBV9
J gene: TRBJ1-1
CDR3 protein: CASSVGGRNTEAFF
CDR3 DNA: TGTGCCAGCAGCGTAGGGGGGAGGAACACTGAAGCTTTCTTT

D gene: -
clone size: few
V gene: TRBV12-5
J gene: TRBJ1-1
CDR3 protein: CASGTGMLNTEAFF
CDR3 DNA: TGTGCTAGTGGTACCGGGATGCTGAACACTGAAGCTTTCTTT

D gene: -
clone size: -
V gene: TRBV5-4
J gene: TRBJ1-2
CDR3 protein: CASSLDGNYGYTF
CDR3 DNA: TGTGCCAGCAGCCTGGACGGAAACTATGGCTACACCTTC

D gene: TRBD2
clone size: -
V gene: TRBV11-3
J gene: TRBJ2-2
CDR3 protein: CASSLRGEVELFF
CDR3 DNA: TGTGCCAGCAGCTTACGGGGGGAGGTGGAGCTGTTTTTT

D gene: TRBD1
clone size: -
V gene: TRBV7-9
J gene: TRBJ1-1
CDR3 protein: CASSLEEPGQGETFF
CDR3 DNA: TGTGCCAGCAGCTTAGAAGAACCGGGACAGGGAGAAACTTTCTTT

D gene: -
clone size: -
V gene: TRBV14
J gene: TRBJ1-4
CDR3 protein: CASSPPGPNEKLFF
CDR3 DNA: TGTGCCAGCAGCCCTCCCGGACCGAATGAAAAACTGTTTTTT

D gene: TRBD1
clone size: -
V gene: TRBV9
J gene: TRBJ2-2
CDR3 protein: CASSEQGHTGELFF
CDR3 DNA: TGTGCCAGCAGCGAACAGGGGCACACCGGGGAGCTGTTTTTT

D gene: -
clone size: -
V gene: TRBV9
J gene: TRBJ2-1
CDR3 protein: CASSVVAAPGNEQFF
CDR3 DNA: TGTGCCAGCAGCGTAGTCGCGGCCCCTGGTAATGAGCAGTTCTTC

D gene: TRBD1
clone size: -
V gene: TRBV5-6
J gene: TRBJ1-4
CDR3 protein: CASSLGLGTGYEKLFF
CDR3 DNA: TGTGCCAGCAGCTTGGGACTGGGGACAGGGTATGAAAAACTGTTTTTT

D gene: -
clone size: -
V gene: TRBV10-3
J gene: TRBJ1-6
CDR3 protein: CAISESIVRDNSPLHF
CDR3 DNA: TGTGCCATCAGTGAGTCGATAGTGAGGGATAATTCACCCCTCCACTTT

D gene: -
clone size: -
V gene: TRBV7-2
J gene: TRBJ2-1
CDR3 protein: CASSPRDPNEQFF
CDR3 DNA: TGTGCCAGCAGCCCGCGGGACCCCAATGAGCAGTTCTTC

D gene: -
clone size: once
V gene: TRBV5-5
J gene: TRBJ2-3
CDR3 protein: CASSAGTDTQYF
CDR3 DNA: TGTGCCAGCTCGGCCGGGACAGATACGCAGTATTTT

D gene: -
clone size: -
V gene: TRBV6-6
J gene: TRBJ1-6
CDR3 protein: CASSYDRLGTPLHF
CDR3 DNA: TGTGCCAGCAGTTACGACCGCCTTGGGACACCCCTCCACTTT

D gene: -
clone size: -
V gene: TRBV4-1
J gene: TRBJ1-2
CDR3 protein: CASSQDLAGRGYGYTF
CDR3 DNA: TGCGCCAGCAGCCAAGATTTAGCGGGGCGGGGTTATGGCTACACCTTC

D gene: -
clone size: -
V gene: TRBV18
J gene: TRBJ2-6
CDR3 protein: CASSPPGPGTGANVLTF
CDR3 DNA: TGTGCCAGCTCACCACCGGGGCCGGGGACTGGGGCCAACGTCCTGACTTTC

D gene: TRBD1
clone size: -
V gene: TRBV4-3
J gene: TRBJ1-1
CDR3 protein: CASSQPGQAEAFF
CDR3 DNA: TGCGCCAGCAGCCAACCAGGACAGGCCGAAGCTTTCTTT

D gene: TRBD2
clone size: -
V gene: TRBV5-1
J gene: TRBJ2-3
CDR3 protein: CASSPGTSETDTQYF
CDR3 DNA: TGCGCCAGCAGCCCCGGGACTAGCGAGACAGATACGCAGTATTTT

D gene: -
clone size: -
V gene: TRBV28
J gene: TRBJ1-2
CDR3 protein: CASSFGHYGYTF
CDR3 DNA: TGTGCCAGCAGTTTCGGTCACTATGGCTACACCTTC

D gene: -
clone size: -
V gene: TRBV7-9
J gene: TRBJ1-6
CDR3 protein: CASSRGPSLDSPLHF
CDR3 DNA: TGTGCCAGCAGCAGGGGCCCGTCCCTTGACTCACCCCTCCACTTT

D gene: TRBD2
clone size: -
V gene: TRBV6-4
J gene: TRBJ2-7
CDR3 protein: CASSGGAPPVAEQYF
CDR3 DNA: TGTGCCAGCAGCGGGGGGGCCCCTCCAGTGGCCGAGCAGTACTTC

D gene: -
clone size: -
V gene: TRBV28
J gene: TRBJ1-3
CDR3 protein: CASSFSFGGRNTIYF
CDR3 DNA: TGTGCCAGCAGTTTCTCTTTCGGGGGCCGGAACACCATATATTTT

D gene: -
clone size: -
V gene: TRBV4-1
J gene: TRBJ1-1
CDR3 protein: CASSQDYNPGNTEAFF
CDR3 DNA: TGCGCCAGCAGCCAAGATTATAATCCGGGGAACACTGAAGCTTTCTTT

D gene: TRBD1
clone size: -
V gene: TRBV7-3
J gene: TRBJ2-3
CDR3 protein: CASSFTGGGRDTQYF
CDR3 DNA: TGTGCCAGCAGCTTCACAGGGGGCGGGAGAGATACGCAGTATTTT

D gene: -
clone size: -
V gene: TRBV5-4
J gene: TRBJ2-7
CDR3 protein: CASSGQTYEQYF
CDR3 DNA: TGTGCCAGCAGCGGACAGACCTACGAGCAGTACTTC